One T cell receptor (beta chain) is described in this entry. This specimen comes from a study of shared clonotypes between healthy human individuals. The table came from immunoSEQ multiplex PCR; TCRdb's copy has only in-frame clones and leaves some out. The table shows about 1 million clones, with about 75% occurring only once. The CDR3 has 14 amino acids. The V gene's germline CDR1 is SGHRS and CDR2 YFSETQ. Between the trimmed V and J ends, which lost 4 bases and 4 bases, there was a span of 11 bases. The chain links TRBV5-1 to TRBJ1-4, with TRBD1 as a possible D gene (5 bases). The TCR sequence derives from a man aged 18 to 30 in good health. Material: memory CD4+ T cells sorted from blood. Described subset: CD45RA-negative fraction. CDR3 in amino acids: CASSRGGVNEKLFF. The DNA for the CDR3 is TGCGCCAGCAGCCGTGGAGGGGTTAATGAAAAACTGTTTTTT.